This T cell receptor (beta chain) stems from a study of PD-1 blockade in classical Hodgkin lymphoma. Overall study results and limits: Complete responders entered with baseline diversity on par with newly diagnosed patients, the results showed. The study reported lower baseline TCR diversity in newly diagnosed patients than in healthy donors.

Each patient relapsed following autologous stem cell transplantation, and prior brentuximab vedotin exposure differed. A remark on this clone: Its antigen is unknown.

The method was immunoSEQ multiplex PCR; TCRdb's version includes in-frame clones alone and lacks a portion of them. Of over 35,000 clones listed, about 79% are singletons. The TCR comes from a human donor with classical Hodgkin lymphoma. The input for sequencing was peripheral blood mononuclear cells (PBMCs), taken at baseline.

Here the CDR3 DNA reads TGCGCCAGCGGGGCAGGGGGAGGATACGAGCAGTACTTC. This codes for CASGAGGGYEQYF. This chain uses TRBV10-2 with TRBJ2-7; weak D call: TRBD1 (7 bases). The V end was cut by 8 bases, the J end by 4 bases, with 15 bases between. The germline V gene has CDR1 WSHSY and CDR2 SAAADI. The CDR3 contains 13 residues.